The entry below describes one T cell receptor (beta chain). Its antigen is unknown. It has no much larger one-base neighbor in the sample; base qualities were not kept. Between the V and J ends, shortened by 7 bases and 5 bases respectively, the junction contains 18 bases. CDR3 length: 14 amino acids, cysteine to phenylalanine. Only the CDR3 part of the read is kept: 42 bases, read in frame from the first base. From the germline V gene, CDR1 is SGHAT and CDR2 is FQNNGV. The data originate from a study of siplizumab effects on memory and regulatory T cells (dated by TCRdb to about 2019). The study in broad terms: The effect of the anti-CD2 antibody siplizumab on alloreactive T-cell subsets was examined in allogeneic mixed lymphocyte reactions constructed from human PBMCs.

Receptors were amplified or captured by the immunoSEQ multiplex PCR assay. Some 100,000 TCR templates per sample were assayed by the deep sequencing platform. Genomic DNA extracted from sorted T cells was used for TCRbeta CDR3 sequencing. The authors' analysis ran thus. The R programming language was used for the clonal analysis of the TCRbeta CDR3 data. Comparing unstimulated samples against CFSE-low samples taken after the reaction was how alloreactive CD4+ and CD8+ clones were defined. Regulatory or non-regulatory origin was assigned to alloreactive CD4+ clones by matching of sequences to sorted unstimulated Treg and non-Treg repertoires. TCRdb took this table from immuneACCESS and kept in-frame rearrangements with V and J called. Such tables lack part of the clones; where checked against another copy, unresolved V genes explain under half of the gap, and the rest is unexplained. V and J calls and clone size are those listed in that table; D and trimming were worked out from the DNA. The sample yields about 100,000 clones; 94% were counted once. Together, the top ten hold approximately 1.4% of the sample.

Sorted unstimulated T cells, along with proliferating T cells recovered from mixed lymphocyte reactions, underwent TCRbeta CDR3 sequencing. Fresh whole blood from approximately 10 HLA-typed healthy donors was used to isolate PBMCs. Unstimulated CD4+ non-regulatory T cells were FACS-sorted to map the origin of alloreactive clones. General study outcomes and caveats: The cumulative frequency of alloreactive sequences that could be traced back to unstimulated CD4+ memory T cells was significantly reduced by siplizumab. A naive or memory phenotype could not be assigned to roughly 80-95% of proliferating CD4+ or CD8+ clones. Among mappable alloreactive CD4+ clones, an average Treg-derived fraction of roughly 69% was observed with siplizumab, compared with 25% to 30% in control reactions. Sequences below about 10^-5 frequency were poorly captured, so only a minor fraction of alloreactive clones could be mapped to unstimulated subsets. Unstimulated naive T cells appeared to be more diverse than memory T cells, and naive cells seemed to make a substantial contribution to the alloresponse. Whether proliferating Tregs from siplizumab cultures were suppressive was not functionally confirmed.

Recombination linked TRBV11-2 to TRBJ2-7; the D segment could be TRBD1, given 5 matching bases. The sequencing input was non-Treg CD4+ T cells sorted from blood. The intended sense of this specimen's cell subset or site label: FACS-sorted unstimulated CD4+ non-regulatory T cells. The receptor's source is a human donor in good health. The nucleotide sequence is TGTGCCAGCACCCAAGGAACAGGTAGTAACGAGCAGTACTTC. Its translation reads: CASTQGTGSNEQYF. The CDR3 plus the reference TRBV11-2 and TRBJ2-7 genes for the other parts give the full variable domain: EAGVAQSPRYKIIEKRQSVAFWCNPISGHATLYWYQQILGQGPKLLIQFQNNGVVDDSQLPKDRFSAERLKGVDSTLKIQPAKLEDSAVYLCASTQGTGSNEQYFGPGTRLTVT.